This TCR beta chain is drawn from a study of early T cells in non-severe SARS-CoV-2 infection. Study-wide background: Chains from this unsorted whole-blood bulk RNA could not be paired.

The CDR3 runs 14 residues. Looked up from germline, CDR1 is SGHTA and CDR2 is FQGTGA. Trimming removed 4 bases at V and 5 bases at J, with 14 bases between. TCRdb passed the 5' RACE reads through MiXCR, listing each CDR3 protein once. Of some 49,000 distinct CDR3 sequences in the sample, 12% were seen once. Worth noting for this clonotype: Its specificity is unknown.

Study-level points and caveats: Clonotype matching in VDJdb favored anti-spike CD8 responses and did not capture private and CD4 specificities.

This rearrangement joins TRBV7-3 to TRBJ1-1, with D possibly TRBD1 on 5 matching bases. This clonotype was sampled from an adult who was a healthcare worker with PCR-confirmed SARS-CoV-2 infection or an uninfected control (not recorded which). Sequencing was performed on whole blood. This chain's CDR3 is CASSSHGAETEAFF. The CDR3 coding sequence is TGTGCCAGCAGCTCCCACGGGGCAGAAACTGAAGCTTTCTTT.